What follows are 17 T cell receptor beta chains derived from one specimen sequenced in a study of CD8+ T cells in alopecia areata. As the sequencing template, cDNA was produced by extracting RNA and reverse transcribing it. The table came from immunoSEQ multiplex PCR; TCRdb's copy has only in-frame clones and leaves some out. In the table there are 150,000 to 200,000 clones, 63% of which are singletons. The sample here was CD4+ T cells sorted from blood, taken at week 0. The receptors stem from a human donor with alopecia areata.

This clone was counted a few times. DNA for the CDR3: TGTGCCAGCAGCTTCGGCGGCTCCTACGAGCAGTACTTC. This encodes CASSFGGSYEQYF. V usage is TRBV7-2 and J usage is TRBJ2-7; D unresolved. The CDR3 spans 13 residues. The germline V and J ends were trimmed by 3 bases and 0 bases, with 6 bases remaining between them. CDR1 is SGHTA, CDR2 FQGNSA, per germline.

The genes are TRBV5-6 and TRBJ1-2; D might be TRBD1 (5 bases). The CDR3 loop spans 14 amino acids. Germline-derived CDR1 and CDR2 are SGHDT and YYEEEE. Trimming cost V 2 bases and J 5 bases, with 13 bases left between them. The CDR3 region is CASSFGRGGYGYTF. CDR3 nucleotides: TGTGCCAGCAGCTTCGGAAGGGGCGGGTATGGCTACACCTTC.

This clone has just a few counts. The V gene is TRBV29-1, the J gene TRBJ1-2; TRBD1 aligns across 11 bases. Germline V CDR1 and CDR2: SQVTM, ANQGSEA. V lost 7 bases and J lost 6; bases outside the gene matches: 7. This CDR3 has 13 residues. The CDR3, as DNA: TGCAGCGGCGGACAGGGGGCCGGTGATGGCTACACCTTC. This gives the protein CSGGQGAGDGYTF.

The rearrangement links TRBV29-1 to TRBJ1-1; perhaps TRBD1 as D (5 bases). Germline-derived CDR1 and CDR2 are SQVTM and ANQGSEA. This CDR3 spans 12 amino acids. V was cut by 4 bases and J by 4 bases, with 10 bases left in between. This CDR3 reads CSVAGGITEAFF. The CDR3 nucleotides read TGCAGCGTTGCCGGGGGTATCACTGAAGCTTTCTTT.

The CDR3 DNA is TGTGCCAGCTCACCAAGGCCAGAACAAGAGACCCAGTACTTC. It translates to CASSPRPEQETQYF. The V gene is TRBV18, the J gene TRBJ2-5, with D uncertain. V was shortened by 2 bases and J by 2 bases, with 9 bases between the two germline ends. CDR3 length: 14 residues. The germline V gene encodes CDR1 KGHSH and CDR2 LQKENI.

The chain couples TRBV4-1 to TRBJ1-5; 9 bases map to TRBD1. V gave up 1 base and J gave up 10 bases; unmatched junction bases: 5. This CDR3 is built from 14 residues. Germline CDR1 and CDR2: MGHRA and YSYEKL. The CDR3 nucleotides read TGCGCCAGCAGCCAAGTGGGGGGACAGGGACCCCAGCATTTT. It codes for CASSQVGGQGPQHF.

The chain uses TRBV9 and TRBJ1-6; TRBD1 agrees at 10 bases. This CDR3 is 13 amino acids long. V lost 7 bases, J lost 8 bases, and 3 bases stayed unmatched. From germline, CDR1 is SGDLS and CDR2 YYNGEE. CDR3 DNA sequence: TGTGCCAGCGACAGGGGGCCCGATTCACCCCTCCACTTT. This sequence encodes CASDRGPDSPLHF.

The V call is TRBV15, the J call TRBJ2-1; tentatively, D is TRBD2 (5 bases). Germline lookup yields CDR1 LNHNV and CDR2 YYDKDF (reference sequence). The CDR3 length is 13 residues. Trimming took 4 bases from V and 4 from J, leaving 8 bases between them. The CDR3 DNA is TGTGCCACCAGCAATGGGGAGTACAATGAGCAGTTCTTC. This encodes CATSNGEYNEQFF. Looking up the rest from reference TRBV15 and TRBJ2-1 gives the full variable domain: DAMVIQNPRYQVTQFGKPVTLSCSQTLNHNVMYWYQQKSSQAPKLLFHYYDKDFNNEADTPDNFQSRRPNTSFCFLDIRSPGLGDTAMYLCATSNGEYNEQFFGPGTRLTVL.

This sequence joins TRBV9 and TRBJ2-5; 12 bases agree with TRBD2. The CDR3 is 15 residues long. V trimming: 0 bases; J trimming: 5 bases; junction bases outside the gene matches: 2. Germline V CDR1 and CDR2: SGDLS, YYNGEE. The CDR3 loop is CASSVGLAGEETQYF. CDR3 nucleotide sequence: TGTGCCAGCAGCGTAGGACTAGCGGGGGAGGAGACCCAGTACTTC.

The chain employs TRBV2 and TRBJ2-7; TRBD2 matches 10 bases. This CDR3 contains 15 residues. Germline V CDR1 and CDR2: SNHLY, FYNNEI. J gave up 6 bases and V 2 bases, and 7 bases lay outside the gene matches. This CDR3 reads CASSELAGADVEQYF. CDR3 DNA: TGTGCCAGCAGTGAACTAGCGGGGGCTGACGTCGAGCAGTACTTC. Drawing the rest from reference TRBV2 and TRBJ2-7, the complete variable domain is EPEVTQTPSHQVTQMGQEVILRCVPISNHLYFYWYRQILGQKVEFLVSFYNNEISEKSEIFDDQFSVERPDGSNFTLKIRSTKLEDSAMYFCASSELAGADVEQYFGPGTRLTVT.

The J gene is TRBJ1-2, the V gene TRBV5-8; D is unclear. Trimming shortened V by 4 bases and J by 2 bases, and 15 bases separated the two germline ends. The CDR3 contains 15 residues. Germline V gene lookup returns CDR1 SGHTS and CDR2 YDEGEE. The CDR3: CASSPRVIGNYGYTF. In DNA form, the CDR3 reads TGTGCCAGCAGCCCCAGAGTGATAGGGAACTATGGCTACACCTTC.

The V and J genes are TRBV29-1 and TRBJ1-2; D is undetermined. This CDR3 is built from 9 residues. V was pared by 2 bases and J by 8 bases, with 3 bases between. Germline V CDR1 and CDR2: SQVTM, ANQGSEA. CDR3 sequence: CSVEQGYTF. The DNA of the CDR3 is TGCAGCGTTGAACAGGGCTACACCTTC.

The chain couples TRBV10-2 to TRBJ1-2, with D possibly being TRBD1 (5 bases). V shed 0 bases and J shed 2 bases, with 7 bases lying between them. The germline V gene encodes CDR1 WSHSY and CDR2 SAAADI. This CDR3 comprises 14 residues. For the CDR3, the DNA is TGCGCCAGCAGTGAGTCGAGACAGAACTATGGCTACACCTTC. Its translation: CASSESRQNYGYTF.

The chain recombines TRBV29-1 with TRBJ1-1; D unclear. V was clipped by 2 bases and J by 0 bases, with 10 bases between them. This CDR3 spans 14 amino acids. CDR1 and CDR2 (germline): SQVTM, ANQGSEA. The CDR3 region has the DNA TGCAGCGTTGAAAGAATTCTCGTGAACACTGAAGCTTTCTTT. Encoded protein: CSVERILVNTEAFF.

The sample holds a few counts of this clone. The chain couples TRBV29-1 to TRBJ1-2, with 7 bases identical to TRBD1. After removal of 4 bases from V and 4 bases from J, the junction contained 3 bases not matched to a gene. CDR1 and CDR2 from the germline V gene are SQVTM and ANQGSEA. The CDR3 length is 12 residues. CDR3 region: CSVVWDSYGYTF. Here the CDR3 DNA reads TGCAGCGTTGTATGGGACAGCTATGGCTACACCTTC.

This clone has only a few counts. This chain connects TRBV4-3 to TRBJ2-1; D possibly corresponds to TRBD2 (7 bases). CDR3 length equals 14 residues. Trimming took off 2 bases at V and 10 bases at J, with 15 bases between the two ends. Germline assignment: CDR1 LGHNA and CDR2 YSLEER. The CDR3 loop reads CASSQTSGRGEQFF. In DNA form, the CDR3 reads TGCGCCAGCAGCCAAACATCAGGGAGGGGGGAGCAGTTCTTC.

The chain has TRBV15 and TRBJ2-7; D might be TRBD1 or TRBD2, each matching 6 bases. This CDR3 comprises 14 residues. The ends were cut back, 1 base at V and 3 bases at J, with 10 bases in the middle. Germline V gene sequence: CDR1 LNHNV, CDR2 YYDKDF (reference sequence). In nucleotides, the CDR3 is TGTGCCACCAGCAGAGGGGGGGCTGGCTACGAGCAGTACTTC. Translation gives CATSRGGAGYEQYF. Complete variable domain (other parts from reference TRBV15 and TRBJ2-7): DAMVIQNPRYQVTQFGKPVTLSCSQTLNHNVMYWYQQKSSQAPKLLFHYYDKDFNNEADTPDNFQSRRPNTSFCFLDIRSPGLGDTAMYLCATSRGGAGYEQYFGPGTRLTVT.